Each of the 31 T cell receptor beta chains below was sequenced from the same sample in a study of T cell responses to AZD1222 COVID-19 vaccine. Assay used: immunoSEQ multiplex PCR; TCRdb lists only in-frame clones, some missing. The data hold 130,000 or so clones, with about 89% observed a single time. This sample comprised peripheral blood, obtained on day 0 of AZD1222 vaccination. The receptors stem from an adult in good health.

This clone occurred once. The rearrangement links TRBV5-4 to TRBJ1-6, with 7 bases fitting TRBD1. In germline, CDR1 is SGHNT, CDR2 YYREEE (reference sequence). This CDR3 has 16 residues. J was trimmed by 3 bases and V by 0 bases; bases with no gene match: 3. In DNA, the CDR3 is TGTGCCAGCAGCTTGGAGGCAGGGGGCTATAATTCACCCCTCCACTTT. This codes for CASSLEAGGYNSPLHF.

This rearrangement joins TRBV29-1 to TRBJ2-7, with unresolved D. CDR1 SQVTM and CDR2 ANQGSEA come from the germline V gene. V was clipped by 0 bases and J by 0 bases, with 12 bases between them. CDR3 length equals 15 residues. The CDR3 DNA reads TGCAGCGTTGAAGATGCGTCGAAGAGCTCCTACGAGCAGTACTTC. Translation gives CSVEDASKSSYEQYF.

This clone was observed a handful of times. The V and J genes are TRBV29-1 and TRBJ1-4, with D hard to call. Germline V lookup: CDR1 SQVTM, CDR2 ANQGSEA. V was shortened by 4 bases and J by 7 bases, with 10 bases between the two germline ends. CDR3 length: 12 amino acids. CDR3 protein: CSVGSRSEKLFF. The CDR3 nucleotides read TGCAGCGTTGGCAGTCGTTCTGAAAAACTGTTTTTT.

This clone came up once. V is TRBV19 and J is TRBJ1-5; D ambiguous. With 3 bases removed from V and 0 bases from J, the gap between germline ends came to 15 bases. The CDR3 is 17 residues long. Germline assignment: CDR1 LNHDA and CDR2 SQIVND (reference sequence). CDR3 protein: CASSITDIGYSNQPQHF. The DNA for the CDR3 is TGTGCCAGTAGTATTACAGACATAGGGTATAGCAATCAGCCCCAGCATTTT.

This rearrangement joins TRBV9 to TRBJ2-3, with D possibly being TRBD2 (5 bases). With 0 bases removed from V and 5 bases from J, the gap between germline ends came to 13 bases. The V gene's germline CDR1 is SGDLS and CDR2 YYNGEE. The CDR3 spans 15 residues. CDR3 amino acids: CASSVDSPAGDTQYF. As DNA, the CDR3 is TGTGCCAGCAGCGTAGATAGCCCGGCGGGAGATACGCAGTATTTT.

The CDR3 reads CASSKLRVPGELFF. The CDR3 bases are TGTGCCAGCAGCAAATTGAGGGTCCCTGGGGAGCTGTTTTTT. The chain is built from TRBV21-1 and TRBJ2-2; TRBD2, the table's D call, was not compared with the DNA. TRBV21-1 is designated a pseudogene. This CDR3 contains 14 residues.

This chain uses TRBV6-5 with TRBJ1-5; D unclear. The CDR3 has 13 amino acids. Trimming cost V 6 bases and J 7 bases, with 13 bases left between them. The V gene's germline CDR1 is MNHEY and CDR2 SVGAGI. CDR3: CASSLTVGQPQHF. CDR3 bases: TGTGCCAGCAGCCTCACGGTGGGGCAGCCCCAGCATTTT.

This clone was seen more than once but under ten times. This CDR3 is CASSPLGTSMFF. CDR3 nucleotide sequence: TGTGCCAGCAGCCCGTTGGGGACTAGTATGTTCTTC. V usage is TRBV14 and J usage is TRBJ2-1; 8 bases are a match to TRBD2. The CDR3 contains 12 residues. Losses at the gene ends were 4 bases for V and 15 bases for J; bases not matched to a gene: 8. Germline values: CDR1 SGHDN, CDR2 FVKESK.

This sequence joins TRBV9 and TRBJ2-1; weak D call: TRBD2 (5 bases). From germline, CDR1 is SGDLS and CDR2 YYNGEE. The V end was cut by 3 bases, the J end by 1 base, with 11 bases between. This CDR3 has 15 residues. The CDR3 loop is CASSATSFSYNEQFF. The CDR3, as DNA: TGTGCCAGCAGCGCTACTAGTTTTTCCTACAATGAGCAGTTCTTC.

J is TRBJ1-3 and V is TRBV13, with unresolved D. The CDR3 runs to 14 residues. CDR1 and CDR2 from the germline V gene are PRHDT and FYEKMQ (reference sequence). V was cut by 5 bases and J by 1 base, with 9 bases left in between. The CDR3 spells CASSPLKSGNTIYF. CDR3 in DNA: TGTGCCAGCAGCCCCCTCAAATCTGGAAACACCATATATTTT.

This clone has a single count. The V gene is TRBV7-8, the J gene TRBJ1-5, with D possibly being TRBD1 (5 bases). Germline V CDR1 and CDR2: SGHVS, FQNEAQ. The CDR3 runs 15 residues. The germline V and J ends were trimmed by 5 bases and 1 base, with 12 bases remaining between them. The CDR3 here is CASSANQGSNQPQHF. The CDR3 DNA reads TGTGCCAGCAGCGCTAATCAGGGAAGCAATCAGCCCCAGCATTTT. The full variable domain, with the rest looked up from reference TRBV7-8 and TRBJ1-5, is GAGVSQSPRYKVAKRGQDVALRCDPISGHVSLFWYQQALGQGPEFLTYFQNEAQLDKSGLPSDRFFAERPEGSVSTLKIQRTQQEDSAVYLCASSANQGSNQPQHFGDGTRLSIL.

CDR3 coding DNA: TGTGCCAGCAGCGTAGGTATCGTCAGTTCGAGCTCTGGAAACACCATATATTTT. Its protein is CASSVGIVSSSSGNTIYF. The chain joins TRBV9 to TRBJ1-3; the D is unclear. Between the trimmed V and J ends, which lost 0 bases and 0 bases, there was a span of 16 bases. CDR3 size: 18 residues. CDR1 is SGDLS and CDR2 is YYNGEE in the germline V gene.

The rearrangement uses TRBV2 and TRBJ1-5; unclear D gene. The CDR3 has 13 residues. Trimming took off 2 bases at V and 7 bases at J, with 9 bases between the two ends. CDR1 and CDR2 from the germline V gene are SNHLY and FYNNEI. The CDR3 DNA is TGTGCCAGCAGTGAACTCCCTCGGCAGCCCCAGCATTTT. This sequence encodes CASSELPRQPQHF.

This clone came up once. J is TRBJ1-3 and V is TRBV6-5, with 12 bases aligning to TRBD1. V lost 2 bases, J lost 6 bases, and 5 bases stayed unmatched. The CDR3 loop spans 16 amino acids. Germline assignment: CDR1 MNHEY and CDR2 SVGAGI. The chain's CDR3 is CASSYAPGQGANTIYF. CDR3 sequence (DNA): TGTGCCAGCAGTTACGCCCCGGGACAGGGGGCAAACACCATATATTTT.

The gene calls are TRBV3-1 (or the pseudogene TRBV3-2) and TRBJ1-2, with 7 bases that match TRBD1. Germline V lookup: CDR1 LGHDT, CDR2 YNNKEL (reference sequence). The CDR3 is 13 amino acids. V shed 5 bases, J shed 4 bases, and the junction held 4 bases outside the gene matches. The CDR3 DNA sequence: TGTGCCAGCAGCAAAACAGGGGTCTATGGCTACACCTTC. Its protein product is CASSKTGVYGYTF.

The chain carries TRBV9 and TRBJ1-6; perhaps TRBD1 as D (5 bases). Trimming removed 3 bases at V and 5 bases at J, with 12 bases between. CDR3 length: 15 residues. CDR1 and CDR2 from the germline V gene are SGDLS and YYNGEE. CDR3 coding DNA: TGTGCCAGCAGCGCGGGGACGAACCATAATTCACCCCTCCACTTT. This encodes CASSAGTNHNSPLHF.

CDR3 loop: CASSGGTGRYEQYF. The CDR3 DNA is TGTGCCAGCAGTGGAGGGACCGGTAGATACGAGCAGTACTTC. The chain employs TRBV28 and TRBJ2-7; D is perhaps TRBD2 (6 bases). The CDR3 loop spans 14 amino acids. Germline values: CDR1 MDHEN, CDR2 SYDVKM. V lost 5 bases and J lost 4, with 15 bases in between.

As DNA, the CDR3 is TGTGCCAGCAGTTCCATTGTGGGGTTTGGCTACACCTTC. Its translation: CASSSIVGFGYTF. This sequence joins TRBV27 and TRBJ1-2; D gene ambiguous. The germline V gene encodes CDR1 MNHEY and CDR2 SMNVEV (reference sequence). The CDR3 is 13 residues long. V lost 4 bases to trimming and J lost 7 bases, with 13 bases between them.

The chain uses TRBV18 and TRBJ2-7; TRBD2 might be the D (6 bases). There are 15 residues in the CDR3. Trimming took off 2 bases at V and 3 bases at J, with 14 bases between the two ends. Germline lookup yields CDR1 KGHSH and CDR2 LQKENI. The CDR3 coding sequence is TGTGCCAGCTCACCAGGAGGCGGGACCGGCTACGAGCAGTACTTC. This encodes CASSPGGGTGYEQYF. The full variable domain, with the rest looked up from reference TRBV18 and TRBJ2-7, is NAGVMQNPRHLVRRRGQEARLRCSPMKGHSHVYWYRQLPEEGLKFMVYLQKENIIDESGMPKERFSAEFPKEGPSILRIQQVVRGDSAAYFCASSPGGGTGYEQYFGPGTRLTVT.

The CDR3 sequence: CASSDTRGELFF. In nucleotides, the CDR3 is TGTGCCAGCAGCGATACTAGGGGGGAGCTGTTTTTT. The chain has TRBV7-3 and TRBJ2-2; D is possibly TRBD2 (5 bases). This CDR3 region has 12 residues. Trimming removed 5 bases at V and 8 bases at J, with 9 bases between. The germline V gene encodes CDR1 SGHTA and CDR2 FQGTGA.

The V and J genes are TRBV7-9 and TRBJ2-1; 8 bases are shared with TRBD1. J lost 4 bases, V lost 3 bases, and 11 bases had no gene match. Germline loops: CDR1 SEHNR, CDR2 FQNEAQ (reference sequence). The CDR3 loop spans 17 amino acids. CDR3: CASSFPQEGTGYNEQFF. CDR3 DNA: TGTGCCAGCAGCTTTCCCCAAGAGGGGACAGGTTACAATGAGCAGTTCTTC.

The gene calls are TRBV2 and TRBJ2-7; D could derive from TRBD1 or TRBD2 (5 bases each). The CDR3 has 10 residues. Germline V gives CDR1 SNHLY, CDR2 FYNNEI. V was pared by 7 bases and J by 6 bases, with 7 bases between. CDR3 coding DNA: TGTGCCAGCATAGGGACCGAGCAGTACTTC. Amino acids: CASIGTEQYF.

The chain recombines TRBV9 with TRBJ1-6; the D gene is possibly TRBD1 (6 bases). V gave up 4 bases and J gave up 8 bases, with 22 bases separating them. The germline gives CDR1 SGDLS, CDR2 YYNGEE. The CDR3 has 17 amino acids. CDR3 in DNA: TGTGCCAGCAGCTCGGACCGAAGGGGGGCGTACTATTCACCCCTCCACTTT. This sequence encodes CASSSDRRGAYYSPLHF.

V is TRBV6-1 and J is TRBJ1-5; D uncertain. V lost 1 base to trimming and J lost 3 bases, with 7 bases between them. The germline gives CDR1 MNHNS, CDR2 SASEGT. The CDR3 covers 14 residues. The CDR3 here is CASSEVRLNQPQHF. CDR3 nucleotides: TGTGCCAGCAGTGAAGTCCGGCTCAATCAGCCCCAGCATTTT.

The rearrangement links TRBV18 to TRBJ1-5, with D unresolved. The V end was cut by 3 bases, the J end by 5 bases, with 8 bases between. The CDR3 runs to 13 residues. Germline V gene data show CDR1 as KGHSH and CDR2 as LQKENI. Written as DNA, the CDR3 is TGTGCCAGCTCACCCGTCCTAGATCAGCCCCAGCATTTT. Translation: CASSPVLDQPQHF.

A single count supports this clone. The J gene is TRBJ2-2, the V gene TRBV5-4; D is unclear. CDR3 length equals 15 residues. Germline CDR1 and CDR2: SGHNT and YYREEE (reference sequence). V lost 0 bases to trimming and J lost 1 base, with 7 bases between them. DNA of the CDR3: TGTGCCAGCAGCTTGGCCCGCGGGAACACCGGGGAGCTGTTTTTT. The encoded protein is CASSLARGNTGELFF.

This clone was seen just once. This rearrangement joins TRBV19 to TRBJ1-5; 7 bases fit TRBD1. The V segment lost 6 bases and the J segment 5 bases; nucleotides outside the gene matches: 10. The CDR3 spans 15 residues. Germline V CDR1 and CDR2: LNHDA, SQIVND (reference sequence). CDR3 in amino acids: CASSQADRKDQPQHF. The CDR3 bases are TGTGCCAGTAGCCAGGCGGACAGGAAAGATCAGCCCCAGCATTTT.

V is TRBV14 and J is TRBJ1-1; D unclear. Germline CDR1 reads SGHDN; CDR2 reads FVKESK. V was shortened by 1 base and J by 5 bases, with 17 bases between the two germline ends. This CDR3 contains 16 residues. This chain's CDR3 is CASSQVPLGGGTEAFF. The DNA for the CDR3 is TGTGCCAGCAGCCAAGTCCCCTTAGGCGGCGGGACTGAAGCTTTCTTT.

V usage is TRBV7-9 and J usage is TRBJ2-1; tentative D call: TRBD1 (6 bases). The V end lost 1 base, the J end lost 12 bases, and 7 bases lay between the germline ends. This CDR3 has 11 residues. CDR1 is SEHNR and CDR2 is FQNEAQ in the germline V gene (reference sequence). This CDR3 reads CASSLEDRQFF. Here the CDR3 DNA reads TGTGCCAGCAGCTTAGAGGACAGGCAGTTCTTC.

The chain uses TRBV7-8 and TRBJ2-6; 8 bases line up with TRBD1. V dropped 5 bases and J dropped 0; count of bases not matched to a gene: 6. The germline gives CDR1 SGHVS, CDR2 FQNEAQ. The length of the CDR3 is 17 residues. In DNA, the CDR3 is TGTGCCAGCAGCCCCGGGACAGGTCGCTCTGGGGCCAACGTCCTGACTTTC. It encodes CASSPGTGRSGANVLTF.

The chain links TRBV10-2 to TRBJ1-4; D gene ambiguous. The CDR3 covers 15 residues. The ends were cut back, 5 bases at V and 8 bases at J, with 18 bases in the middle. Germline CDR1 and CDR2: WSHSY and SAAADI. The CDR3 region is CASSSSTVVTEKLFF. In DNA, the CDR3 is TGCGCCAGCAGTTCAAGCACAGTGGTTACGGAAAAACTGTTTTTT.